This is a list of T cell receptor beta chains from one sample in a study of post-analysis software for immune sequencing data. MiXCR, run by TCRdb on the PCR reads, gives a single entry per CDR3 protein. The sample lists 800,000 to 950,000 distinct CDR3 sequences; roughly 50% were seen once. Sequenced material: blood. The receptors come from a girl under 18 with multiple sclerosis. Each CDR3 is given with its conserved first and last residue. Each record gives: CDR3 DNA, CDR3 protein, V gene, clone size, J gene, D gene. D genes are given only for firm matches. The size field is filled for only some rows; it gives once, few, many or a size class.

TGTGCCAGCAGTTACGCGGACACCCTTGGGGAGCAGTTCTTC CASSYADTLGEQFF TRBV6-5 - TRBJ2-1 -
TGCGCCAGCAGCACCGGAGGACAGGGTTTGGTCTATGGCTACACCTTC CASSTGGQGLVYGYTF TRBV5-1 few TRBJ1-2 TRBD1
TGTGCCAGCAGCCCCCGGGGACTACTCTACAATGAGCAGTTCTTC CASSPRGLLYNEQFF TRBV7-2 once TRBJ2-1 TRBD2
TGCAGTGCGCCGCGGCAGGGAGGTCTGGCTGGGGCCAACGTCCTGACTTTC CSAPRQGGLAGANVLTF TRBV20-1 - TRBJ2-6 -
TGCAGTGCTACCCTGGCGGGAGCGTCAGATACGCAGTATTTT CSATLAGASDTQYF TRBV20-1 - TRBJ2-3 TRBD2
TGCGCCAGCGGAACAGGACTCTCCTACGAGCAGTACTTC CASGTGLSYEQYF TRBV5-1 - TRBJ2-7 -
TGTGCCAGCAGCTGGACTAGCGGGAGGGGGAACGAGCAGTACTTC CASSWTSGRGNEQYF TRBV7-3 - TRBJ2-7 TRBD2
TGTGCCTCCAGGGCAGGGGGACTAGCCTATGGCTACACCTTC CASRAGGLAYGYTF TRBV6-6 - TRBJ1-2 TRBD1
TGCGCCAGCAGCTTAGGGACAGCCCCCGGGGACTATGGCTACACCTTC CASSLGTAPGDYGYTF TRBV5-1 - TRBJ1-2 TRBD1
TGTGCCAGCAGTACCGGGACAGGGGGCAAGACTGAAGCTTTCTTT CASSTGTGGKTEAFF TRBV6-6 - TRBJ1-1 TRBD1
TGCAGTGCCCAGGGACAGGGGGTCTACGAGCAGTACTTC CSAQGQGVYEQYF TRBV20-1 - TRBJ2-7 TRBD1
TGTGCCATCAGTGAGTCGACGGTAGAGCAGTACTTC CAISESTVEQYF TRBV10-3 - TRBJ2-7 -
TGCAGTGCTCATACGGCTAACTATGGCTACACCTTC CSAHTANYGYTF TRBV20-1 - TRBJ1-2 -
TGTGCCTGGAGCTTCTCGGTTGGTGATGGCTGCACCTTC CAWSFSVGDGCTF TRBV30 - TRBJ1-2 -
TGCAGCGTTGAAAAAAGCGGTGGTGAGACCCAGTACTTC CSVEKSGGETQYF TRBV29-1 - TRBJ2-5 -
TGCGCCAGCAGCTTGGGTGCTAGCGGGAGGGGACTTTCCTACGAGCAGTACTTC CASSLGASGRGLSYEQYF TRBV5-1 few TRBJ2-7 TRBD2
TGCAGCGTTGTGGGGGGACGCCAAGAGACCCAGTACTTC CSVVGGRQETQYF TRBV29-1 few TRBJ2-5 -
TGCAGTGCTAGAGTGTCAGCGGGGGGGCTAGGAGAGACCCAGTACTTC CSARVSAGGLGETQYF TRBV20-1 - TRBJ2-5 TRBD2
TGTGCCAGTAGTACCCAAGCGGGAGTAGAAAACATTCAGTACTTC CASSTQAGVENIQYF TRBV19 - TRBJ2-4 TRBD2
TGCGCCAGCAGCTTATCCGGGACAGGGTTACACAATGAGCAGTTCTTC CASSLSGTGLHNEQFF TRBV5-1 - TRBJ2-1 TRBD1
TGTGCCAGCAGTCCTTCGAGGCGGGGATTAGCGGACTCCTACGAGCAGTACTTC CASSPSRRGLADSYEQYF TRBV6-1 few TRBJ2-7 -
TGTGCCAGCAGCCCAAGACAGGGGAAGAATCGCGCGGAGGAGAATGAGCAGTTCTTC CASSPRQGKNRAEENEQFF TRBV12-3/TRBV12-4 once TRBJ2-1 TRBD1
TGTGCCAGCACCCAGGGAGGGGGGCCCTACGAGCAGTACTTC CASTQGGGPYEQYF TRBV3-1 - TRBJ2-7 -
TGCGCCAGCAGCTTCCCTTCGGCGGGACAGTGGTTTTACGAGCAGTACTTC CASSFPSAGQWFYEQYF TRBV5-1 - TRBJ2-7 -
TGTGCCACCAGTGACCCCGGGAATGAAAAACTGTTTTTT CATSDPGNEKLFF TRBV24-1 once TRBJ1-4 -
TGTGCCAGCACCCCCGATGCGAGGGTTCAGGGCACTGAAGCTTTCTTT CASTPDARVQGTEAFF TRBV5-5 - TRBJ1-1 -
TGCAGTGCTAGTAGCGGGACTGCAACAAAAGAGACCCAGTACTTC CSASSGTATKETQYF TRBV20-1 - TRBJ2-5 TRBD2
TGTGCCAGCAGCCAAGATAGCGGGAGGGCCGGTGAGCAGTTCTTC CASSQDSGRAGEQFF TRBV3-1 few TRBJ2-1 TRBD2
TGTGCCAGCAGCGAAGCGGGGGCGGGGGCCTATACGCAGTATTTT CASSEAGAGAYTQYF TRBV9 - TRBJ2-3 TRBD2
TGTGCCAGCAGTTTCGGGGTGTCGGGCTACGAGCAGTACTTC CASSFGVSGYEQYF TRBV12-3/TRBV12-4 few TRBJ2-7 -
TGTGCCAGCAGCCACTGGGGCCTGCAAGGCTACGAGCAGTACTTC CASSHWGLQGYEQYF TRBV3-1 few TRBJ2-7 -
TGCGCCAGCAGTAACCCCTCGGACGGCTCCTATGGCTACACCTTC CASSNPSDGSYGYTF TRBV4-1 - TRBJ1-2 -
TGCGCCAGCAGCTTCGCGGGAGGCCCTTCTCGGGAGCAGTACTTC CASSFAGGPSREQYF TRBV5-1 - TRBJ2-7 TRBD2
TGCAGTGCTAAACGAGGGGCCAGCGGGAGAGTCTACGAGCAGTACTTC CSAKRGASGRVYEQYF TRBV20-1 - TRBJ2-7 TRBD2